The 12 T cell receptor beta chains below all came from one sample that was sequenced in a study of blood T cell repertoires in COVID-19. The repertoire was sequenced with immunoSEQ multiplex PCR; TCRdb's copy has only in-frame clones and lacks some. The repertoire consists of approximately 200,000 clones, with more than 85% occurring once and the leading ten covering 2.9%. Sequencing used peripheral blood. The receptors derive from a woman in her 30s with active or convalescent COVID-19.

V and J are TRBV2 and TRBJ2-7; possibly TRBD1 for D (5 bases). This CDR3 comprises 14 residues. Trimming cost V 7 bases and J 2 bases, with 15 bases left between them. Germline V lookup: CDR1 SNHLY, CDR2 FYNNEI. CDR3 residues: CASKGAETTYEQYF. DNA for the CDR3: TGTGCCAGCAAAGGGGCAGAGACAACCTACGAGCAGTACTTC. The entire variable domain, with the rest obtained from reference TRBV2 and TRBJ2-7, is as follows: EPEVTQTPSHQVTQMGQEVILRCVPISNHLYFYWYRQILGQKVEFLVSFYNNEISEKSEIFDDQFSVERPDGSNFTLKIRSTKLEDSAMYFCASKGAETTYEQYFGPGTRLTVT.

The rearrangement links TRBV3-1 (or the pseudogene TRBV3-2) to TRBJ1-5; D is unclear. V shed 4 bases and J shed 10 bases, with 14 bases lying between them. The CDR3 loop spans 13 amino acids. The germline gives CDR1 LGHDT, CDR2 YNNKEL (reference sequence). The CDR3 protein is CASSRKMSRPQHF. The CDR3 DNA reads TGTGCCAGCAGCCGCAAGATGTCCAGACCCCAGCATTTT.

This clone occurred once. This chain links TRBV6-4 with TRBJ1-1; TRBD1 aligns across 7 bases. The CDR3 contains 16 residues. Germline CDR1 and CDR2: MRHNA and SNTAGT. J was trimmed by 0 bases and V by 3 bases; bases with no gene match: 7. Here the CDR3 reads CASSEGGVGMNTEAFF. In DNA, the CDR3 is TGTGCCAGCAGTGAAGGGGGCGTCGGAATGAACACTGAAGCTTTCTTT.

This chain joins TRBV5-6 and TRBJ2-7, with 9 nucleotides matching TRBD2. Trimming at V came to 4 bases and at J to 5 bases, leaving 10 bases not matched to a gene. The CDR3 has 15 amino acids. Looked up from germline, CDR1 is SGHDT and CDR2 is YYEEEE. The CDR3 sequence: CASSQGGGRANEQYF. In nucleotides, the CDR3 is TGTGCCAGCAGCCAGGGAGGCGGGAGGGCGAACGAGCAGTACTTC.

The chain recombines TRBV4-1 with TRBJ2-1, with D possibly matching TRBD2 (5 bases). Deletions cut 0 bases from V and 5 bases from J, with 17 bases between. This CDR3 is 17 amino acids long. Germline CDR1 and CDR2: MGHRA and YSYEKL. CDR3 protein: CASSQEGSSEGNNEQFF. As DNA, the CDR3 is TGCGCCAGCAGCCAAGAGGGGAGTAGCGAAGGCAACAATGAGCAGTTCTTC.

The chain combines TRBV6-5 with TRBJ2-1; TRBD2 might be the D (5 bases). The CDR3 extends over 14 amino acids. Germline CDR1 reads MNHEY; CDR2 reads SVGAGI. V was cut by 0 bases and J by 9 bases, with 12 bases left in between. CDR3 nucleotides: TGTGCCAGCAGTTACTCGGAGGAGATGAGTGAGCAGTTCTTC. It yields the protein CASSYSEEMSEQFF.

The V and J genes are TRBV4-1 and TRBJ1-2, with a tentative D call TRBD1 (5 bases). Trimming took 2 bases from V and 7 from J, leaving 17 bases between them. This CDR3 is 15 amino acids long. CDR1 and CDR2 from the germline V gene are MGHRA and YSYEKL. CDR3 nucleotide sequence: TGCGCCAGCAGCCAACTCACCCGGGGGTGGGGTGGCTACACCTTC. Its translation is CASSQLTRGWGGYTF.

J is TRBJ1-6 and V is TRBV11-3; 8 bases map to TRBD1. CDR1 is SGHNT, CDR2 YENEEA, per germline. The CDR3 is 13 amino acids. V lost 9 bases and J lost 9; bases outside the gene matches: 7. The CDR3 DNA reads TGTGCCAGACAGGACAGGGAGAGTTCACCCCTCCACTTT. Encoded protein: CARQDRESSPLHF.

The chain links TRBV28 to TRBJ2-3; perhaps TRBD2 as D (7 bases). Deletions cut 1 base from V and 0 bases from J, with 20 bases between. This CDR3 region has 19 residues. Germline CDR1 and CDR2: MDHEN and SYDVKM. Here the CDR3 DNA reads TGTGCCAGCAGTTTATATGGGGGGGGCCAGGGGTCTAGCACAGATACGCAGTATTTT. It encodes CASSLYGGGQGSSTDTQYF.

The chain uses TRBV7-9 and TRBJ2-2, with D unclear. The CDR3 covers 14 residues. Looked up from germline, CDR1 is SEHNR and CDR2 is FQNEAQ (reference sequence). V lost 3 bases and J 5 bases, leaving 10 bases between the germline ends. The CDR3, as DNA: TGTGCCAGCAGCTTCGCGAAGACAACCGGGGAGCTGTTTTTT. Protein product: CASSFAKTTGELFF.

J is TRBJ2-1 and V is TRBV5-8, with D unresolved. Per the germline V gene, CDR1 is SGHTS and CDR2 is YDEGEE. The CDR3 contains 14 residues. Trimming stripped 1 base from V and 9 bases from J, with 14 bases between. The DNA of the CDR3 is TGTGCCAGCAGCTTGTATGGAGAAACGACTGAGCAGTTCTTC. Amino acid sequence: CASSLYGETTEQFF.

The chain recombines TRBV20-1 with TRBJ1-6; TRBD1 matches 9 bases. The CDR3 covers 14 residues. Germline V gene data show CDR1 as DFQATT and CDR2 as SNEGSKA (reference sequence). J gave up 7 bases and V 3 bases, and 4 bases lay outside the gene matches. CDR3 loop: CSASYRGQNSPLHF. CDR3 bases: TGCAGTGCTAGTTACAGGGGGCAAAATTCACCCCTCCACTTT.